The 10 T cell receptor beta chains in this list originate from one sample, sequenced in a study of blood T cell repertoires in COVID-19. The method was immunoSEQ multiplex PCR; TCRdb's version includes in-frame clones alone and lacks a portion of them. The data hold some 220,000 clones, with around 84% observed a single time. The sample taken for sequencing was peripheral blood. These receptors came from a human donor in a cohort sampled during active COVID-19.

The chain uses TRBV28 and TRBJ1-5; TRBD1 aligns across 9 bases. Germline V gene sequence: CDR1 MDHEN, CDR2 SYDVKM. V shed 9 bases, J shed 0 bases, and the junction held 9 bases outside the gene matches. CDR3 length: 16 amino acids. CDR3 coding DNA: TGTGCCAGTCGCACAGGGGGCACCTATAGCAATCAGCCCCAGCATTTT. This gives the protein CASRTGGTYSNQPQHF.

This sequence joins TRBV5-8 and TRBJ2-5; possible D gene TRBD1, 6 bases. Germline V gene sequence: CDR1 SGHTS, CDR2 YDEGEE. The CDR3 spans 15 residues. V was cut by 4 bases and J by 4 bases, with 17 bases left in between. The chain's CDR3 is CASSRGGSDRETQYF. For the CDR3, the DNA is TGTGCCAGCAGCCGAGGGGGATCAGATAGAGAGACCCAGTACTTC.

This chain connects TRBV18 to TRBJ1-2, with TRBD1 matching 10 bases. The CDR3 is made up of 18 amino acids. Germline CDR1 KGHSH, CDR2 LQKENI. V dropped 0 bases and J dropped 3; count of bases not matched to a gene: 10. The CDR3 loop is CASSPPVVGDRGDYGYTF. CDR3 sequence (DNA): TGTGCCAGCTCACCACCTGTGGTGGGGGACAGGGGAGACTATGGCTACACCTTC.

The genes are TRBV7-2 and TRBJ1-2; possibly TRBD1 for D (6 bases). CDR1 is SGHTA and CDR2 is FQGNSA in the germline V gene. The CDR3 is 13 amino acids. V was clipped by 5 bases and J by 5 bases, with 12 bases between them. CDR3: CASSQQGWYGYTF. CDR3 nucleotide sequence: TGTGCCAGCAGCCAACAGGGTTGGTATGGCTACACCTTC. The full variable domain, its missing parts supplied by reference TRBV7-2 and TRBJ1-2, is GAGVSQSPSNKVTEKGKDVELRCDPISGHTALYWYRQSLGQGLEFLIYFQGNSAPDKSGLPSDRFSAERTGGSVSTLTIQRTQQEDSAVYLCASSQQGWYGYTFGSGTRLTVV.

The chain combines TRBV7-2 with TRBJ1-5; D is ambiguous. CDR3 length: 14 residues. V shed 1 base and J shed 3 bases, with 7 bases lying between them. CDR1 and CDR2 from the germline V gene are SGHTA and FQGNSA. DNA for the CDR3: TGTGCCAGCAGCTTAGGGACTATCAATCAGCCCCAGCATTTT. It encodes CASSLGTINQPQHF.

This sequence joins TRBV6-5 and TRBJ2-1; TRBD2 aligns across 8 bases. CDR1 and CDR2 (germline): MNHEY, SVGAGI. The CDR3 has 13 amino acids. Here the CDR3 DNA reads TGTGCGGCGGGGGGCCACGAATACAATGAGCAGTTCTTC. It is translated as CAAGGHEYNEQFF.

V usage is TRBV7-2 and J usage is TRBJ2-5; TRBD1 matches 8 bases. Germline values: CDR1 SGHTA, CDR2 FQGNSA. The CDR3 loop spans 15 amino acids. The V segment lost 0 bases and the J segment 3 bases; nucleotides outside the gene matches: 3. CDR3 DNA: TGTGCCAGCAGCTTAGCCTGGACAGGGAAAGAGACCCAGTACTTC. It codes for CASSLAWTGKETQYF.

V usage is TRBV19 and J usage is TRBJ1-6, with 8 bases identical to TRBD1. V was pared by 5 bases and J by 10 bases, with 4 bases of the junction left unmatched. Germline V gene lookup returns CDR1 LNHDA and CDR2 SQIVND (reference sequence). This CDR3 has 13 residues. The CDR3 DNA reads as TGTGCCAGTAGTGGACAGGGAGGCTCACCCCTCCACTTT. Residues: CASSGQGGSPLHF.

This rearrangement joins TRBV19 to TRBJ2-7; 7 nucleotides match TRBD2. The CDR3 is made up of 16 amino acids. The J segment lost 3 bases and the V segment lost 3 bases, leaving 11 bases of the junction unmatched. Germline V CDR1 and CDR2: LNHDA, SQIVND (reference sequence). CDR3 nucleotides: TGTGCCAGTAGTATCGGTCGGGCGGGAGCCCTCTACGAGCAGTACTTC. Protein product: CASSIGRAGALYEQYF.

The genes are TRBV3-1 (or the pseudogene TRBV3-2) and TRBJ2-3; D is unclear. Germline V lookup: CDR1 LGHDT, CDR2 YNNKEL (reference sequence). The CDR3 has 14 amino acids. V dropped 0 bases and J dropped 2 bases, with 6 bases sitting between them. As DNA, the CDR3 is TGTGCCAGCAGCCAAGACCGAGTCACAGATACGCAGTATTTT. This translates into CASSQDRVTDTQYF.